This T cell receptor (beta chain) was documented in a study of cytomegalovirus exposure and HLA in healthy donors. Study overall: From around 180 million T cells, an earlier analysis saw 100 million to 140 million unique TCR beta sequences. For the approximately 400 genotyped donors, more than 80% fell within the Caucasian-associated ancestry cluster. General observations from the study: Being productive about 87% or about 30% of the time was typical of most TCR beta V segments in an earlier analysis. Of the V segments, some could not be distinguished, including TRBV6-2 and TRBV6-3, and were excluded.

The primer mix had 60 Vbeta and 13 Jbeta primers. This table comes from immunoSEQ multiplex PCR, and its TCRdb copy is limited to in-frame clones, with some not included. The data contain some 130,000 clones, about 80% of them singletons. Details on this clone: Antigen: not known.

There are 14 residues in the CDR3. Per germline, CDR1 MNHEY and CDR2 SMNVEV (reference sequence). The junction had 11 bases not matched to a gene; V was cut back by 5 bases and J by 8 bases. The sequence derives from a male donor in good health and CMV-seronegative. The V call is TRBV27, the J call TRBJ1-2; 7 bases map to TRBD1. Sequencing used PBMCs. The CDR3 sequence is CASSPMTGIPGYTF. CDR3 DNA sequence: TGTGCCAGCAGTCCAATGACAGGGATCCCCGGCTACACCTTC.